This is a list of T cell receptor beta chains from one sample in a study of cytomegalovirus exposure and HLA in healthy donors. Only in-frame clones appear in the TCRdb table, and some are missing; sequencing was by immunoSEQ multiplex PCR. The repertoire holds about 140,000 clones, roughly four fifths seen once, with roughly 3.2% in the top ten. What was sequenced was PBMCs. Receptors originate from a man aged 18 to 30 in good health and CMV-seropositive. CDR3s include the opening cysteine and the closing phenylalanine or tryptophan. The D gene is left open where the match is weak. Rows may omit the clone size; those that give it use once, few, many or a size class.

abundance,d_gene,v_gene,j_gene,CDR3aa,CDR3nt
.,.,TRBV5-4,TRBJ2-7,CASSVTGSTDYEQYF,TGTGCCAGCAGCGTGACCGGGTCCACGGACTACGAGCAGTACTTC
.,.,TRBV27,TRBJ1-1,CAGQEGPNTEAFF,TGTGCCGGTCAGGAGGGACCGAACACTGAAGCTTTCTTT
.,.,TRBV5-1,TRBJ1-1,CASSLVPGVNTEAFF,TGCGCCAGCAGCTTGGTTCCGGGGGTGAACACTGAAGCTTTCTTT
.,.,TRBV18,TRBJ1-2,CASSPGGNYGYTF,TGTGCCAGCTCACCTGGCGGGAACTATGGCTACACCTTC
few,.,TRBV7-2,TRBJ2-7,CASSLDSHSYEQYF,TGTGCCAGCAGCTTGGACAGCCACTCCTACGAGCAGTACTTC
.,TRBD1,TRBV28,TRBJ2-7,CASRDRTYEQYF,TGTGCCAGCAGGGACAGGACCTACGAGCAGTACTTC
.,.,TRBV2,TRBJ1-4,CASSELSDSPSPANEKLFF,TGTGCCAGCAGTGAACTTTCGGACAGCCCCTCCCCGGCTAATGAAAAACTGTTTTTT
.,TRBD1,TRBV4-1,TRBJ1-1,CASSQGLKGARTEAFF,TGCGCCAGCAGCCAAGGGCTTAAGGGGGCGCGCACTGAAGCTTTCTTT
.,TRBD1,TRBV6-5,TRBJ1-3,CASRQGAGNTIYF,TGTGCCAGCAGGCAGGGGGCAGGAAACACCATATATTTT
.,TRBD2,TRBV11-3,TRBJ2-7,CASSTLGEGYEQYF,TGTGCCAGCAGCACGCTCGGGGAGGGCTACGAGCAGTACTTC
.,TRBD2,TRBV9,TRBJ2-7,CASSNSGRNEQYF,TGTGCCAGCAGCAATAGCGGGAGGAACGAGCAGTACTTC
once,.,TRBV5-8,TRBJ1-1,CASSPRDAGGAFF,TGTGCCAGCAGCCCCCGTGACGCCGGGGGAGCTTTCTTT
.,.,TRBV6-4,TRBJ1-5,CASSDSWPPYSNQPQHF,TGTGCCAGCAGTGACTCGTGGCCACCATATAGCAATCAGCCCCAGCATTTT
.,.,TRBV10-3,TRBJ2-5,CAISESAGSGETQYF,TGTGCCATCAGTGAGTCGGCGGGATCTGGGGAGACCCAGTACTTC
.,TRBD2,TRBV4-2,TRBJ2-7,CASSQELAGATYEQYF,TGTGCCAGCAGCCAGGAACTAGCGGGAGCGACCTACGAGCAGTACTTC
.,.,TRBV29-1,TRBJ2-3,CSVLRDTQYF,TGCAGCGTTCTCAGGGATACGCAGTATTTT
.,TRBD1,TRBV10-2,TRBJ1-1,CASSEPMDRNTEAFF,TGCGCCAGCAGTGAGCCGATGGACAGGAACACCGAAGCTTTCTTT
.,.,TRBV30,TRBJ1-1,CARDIYGAANTEAFF,TGTGCCAGGGACATTTACGGAGCTGCGAACACTGAAGCTTTCTTT
.,.,TRBV6-5,TRBJ1-1,CASSPPQNTEAFF,TGTGCCAGCAGTCCCCCCCAGAACACTGAAGCTTTCTTT
.,.,TRBV7-6,TRBJ2-5,CASSDAGTAEGTQYF,TGTGCCAGCAGCGACGCCGGGACTGCCGAAGGGACCCAGTACTTC
.,.,TRBV28,TRBJ2-7,CASSLSRSGTYEQYF,TGTGCCAGCAGTTTATCTCGAAGCGGTACCTACGAGCAGTACTTC
few,TRBD1,TRBV27,TRBJ1-1,CASSWAGGFTEAFF,TGTGCCAGCAGTTGGGCAGGGGGCTTCACTGAAGCTTTCTTT
once,.,TRBV11-2,TRBJ1-1,CASSVGENTEAFF,TGTGCCAGCAGCGTCGGGGAGAACACTGAAGCTTTCTTT
few,TRBD2,TRBV5-4,TRBJ2-3,CASSRPTSGRADTQYF,TGTGCCAGCAGCCGACCGACTAGCGGCCGGGCAGATACGCAGTATTTT
once,TRBD2,TRBV6-5,TRBJ2-3,CASWREGARTDTQYF,TGTGCCAGTTGGAGGGAGGGTGCACGCACAGATACGCAGTATTTT
.,.,TRBV5-1,TRBJ1-1,CASSFGGEAMNTEAFF,TGCGCCAGCAGCTTTGGAGGGGAGGCGATGAACACTGAAGCTTTCTTT
once,.,TRBV19,TRBJ2-7,CASTPGAGPSYEQYF,TGTGCCAGTACCCCAGGAGCGGGTCCCTCCTACGAGCAGTACTTC
.,TRBD2,TRBV10-3,TRBJ2-1,CAISRLTPIAGRDNEQFF,TGTGCCATCAGCCGATTGACGCCTATAGCGGGACGGGACAATGAGCAGTTCTTC
.,TRBD2,TRBV7-2,TRBJ2-3,CASSLAQGLAVTDTQYF,TGTGCCAGCAGCTTAGCCCAGGGACTAGCGGTCACAGATACGCAGTATTTT
.,TRBD2,TRBV6-1,TRBJ2-6,CASSEEYRGLAGGANVLTF,TGTGCCAGCAGTGAAGAGTATAGGGGACTAGCTGGTGGGGCCAACGTCCTGACTTTC
.,.,TRBV9,TRBJ2-5,CASSVGDFYQETQYF,TGTGCCAGCAGCGTAGGGGACTTTTACCAAGAGACCCAGTACTTC
.,.,TRBV5-4,TRBJ2-7,CASSSDWTNYEQYF,TGTGCCAGCAGCTCTGACTGGACAAACTACGAGCAGTACTTC
.,TRBD1,TRBV7-8,TRBJ1-6,CASSPGTERNSPLHF,TGTGCCAGCAGCCCCGGGACAGAAAGAAATTCACCCCTCCACTTT
once,.,TRBV4-1,TRBJ2-3,CASSQEGRVTDTQYF,TGCGCCAGCAGCCAAGAAGGCAGGGTGACAGATACGCAGTATTTT
.,.,TRBV19,TRBJ2-1,CASSIGQGRSEQFF,TGTGCCAGTAGTATAGGTCAGGGGCGGAGTGAGCAGTTCTTC
few,TRBD2,TRBV4-1,TRBJ2-7,CASSQESRLAGKYEQYF,TGCGCCAGCAGCCAAGAAAGCAGGCTAGCGGGTAAATACGAGCAGTACTTC
.,.,TRBV19,TRBJ1-1,CASSAGDAFF,TGTGCCAGTAGTGCAGGGGACGCTTTCTTT
.,.,TRBV5-8,TRBJ1-5,CASSITGTNQPQHF,TGTGCCAGCAGCATAACAGGTACTAATCAGCCCCAGCATTTT
.,.,TRBV28,TRBJ2-6,CASTSQGRRSGANVLTF,TGTGCCAGCACCTCCCAGGGTCGTCGCTCTGGGGCCAACGTCCTGACTTTC
few,.,TRBV6-6,TRBJ1-4,CASSYTDGGGEKLFF,TGTGCCAGCAGTTACACCGACGGAGGCGGTGAAAAACTGTTTTTT
.,TRBD2,TRBV5-1,TRBJ2-5,CASRHGLAGGQETQYF,TGCGCCAGCAGGCATGGACTAGCGGGAGGGCAGGAGACCCAGTACTTC
.,TRBD1,TRBV6-5,TRBJ1-1,CASRSTGTANTEAFF,TGTGCCAGCAGATCTACCGGGACAGCGAACACTGAAGCTTTCTTT
once,TRBD1,TRBV28,TRBJ2-4,CASSLGQGVTKNIQYF,TGTGCCAGCAGTTTAGGACAGGGTGTGACCAAAAACATTCAGTACTTC
.,.,TRBV21-1,TRBJ1-5,CASRPGTALSNQPQHF,TGTGCCAGCAGACCCGGGACAGCCCTTAGCAATCAGCCCCAGCATTTT
few,.,TRBV7-6,TRBJ1-5,CASSLRAGIDQPQHF,TGTGCCAGCAGCTTAAGAGCAGGAATCGATCAGCCCCAGCATTTT
.,.,TRBV7-8,TRBJ2-3,CASSFLGARNTDTQYF,TGTGCCAGCAGCTTTTTGGGGGCTAGAAACACAGATACGCAGTATTTT
.,.,TRBV12-5,TRBJ1-2,CASGEGGGYTF,TGTGCTAGTGGCGAGGGCGGTGGCTACACCTTC
.,TRBD2,TRBV6-6,TRBJ2-7,CASSGGLAGGSYEQYF,TGTGCCAGCAGTGGGGGACTAGCGGGAGGCTCCTACGAGCAGTACTTC
.,TRBD2,TRBV4-1,TRBJ2-1,CASSQEGGRMDNEQFF,TGCGCCAGCAGCCAAGAAGGCGGGAGGATGGACAATGAGCAGTTCTTC
few,.,TRBV25-1,TRBJ2-2,CASSGKTYTGELFF,TGTGCCAGCAGTGGCAAGACTTACACCGGGGAGCTGTTTTTT
.,.,TRBV5-6,TRBJ1-1,CASSLTAEAFF,TGTGCCAGCAGTCTTACAGCTGAAGCTTTCTTT
once,.,TRBV25-1,TRBJ2-7,CASSGGDSRSYEQYF,TGTGCCAGCAGTGGTGGAGACTCTCGCTCCTACGAGCAGTACTTC
.,.,TRBV6-1,TRBJ1-5,CASSASRGQPQHF,TGTGCCAGCAGTGCCTCAAGGGGACAGCCCCAGCATTTT
.,.,TRBV19,TRBJ1-1,CASRTTGVGNTEAFF,TGTGCCAGTAGAACAACGGGAGTCGGGAACACTGAAGCTTTCTTT